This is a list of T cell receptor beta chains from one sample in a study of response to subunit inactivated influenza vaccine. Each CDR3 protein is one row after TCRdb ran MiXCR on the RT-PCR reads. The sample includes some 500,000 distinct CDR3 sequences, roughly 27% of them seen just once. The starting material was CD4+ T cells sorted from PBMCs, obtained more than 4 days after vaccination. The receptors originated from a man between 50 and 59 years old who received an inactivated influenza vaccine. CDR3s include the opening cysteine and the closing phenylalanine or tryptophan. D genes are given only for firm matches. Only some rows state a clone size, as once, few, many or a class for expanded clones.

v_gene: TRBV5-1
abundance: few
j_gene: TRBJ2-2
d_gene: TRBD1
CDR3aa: CASSTGTGSDTGELFF
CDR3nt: TGCGCCAGCAGCACCGGGACAGGAAGTGACACCGGGGAGCTGTTTTTT

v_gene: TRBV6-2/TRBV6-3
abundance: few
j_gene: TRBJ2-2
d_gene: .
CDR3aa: CASSYIVGTGELFF
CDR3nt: TGTGCCAGCAGTTACATAGTCGGAACCGGGGAGCTGTTTTTT

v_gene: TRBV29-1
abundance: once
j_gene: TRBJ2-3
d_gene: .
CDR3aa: CSVRLTLGVTQYF
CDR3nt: TGCAGCGTACGCCTCACCCTTGGGGTTACGCAGTATTTT

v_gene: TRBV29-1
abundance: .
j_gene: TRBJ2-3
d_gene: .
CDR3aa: CSVEDLVPDTQYF
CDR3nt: TGCAGCGTTGAAGATCTTGTCCCAGATACGCAGTATTTT

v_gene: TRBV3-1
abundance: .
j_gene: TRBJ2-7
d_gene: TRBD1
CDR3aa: CASRRQGSYEQYF
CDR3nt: TGTGCCAGCAGAAGACAGGGCTCCTACGAGCAGTACTTC

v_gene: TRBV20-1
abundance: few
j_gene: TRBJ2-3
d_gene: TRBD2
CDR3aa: CSARSHETSRTDTQYF
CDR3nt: TGCAGTGCTAGGTCCCACGAGACTAGCCGCACAGATACGCAGTATTTT

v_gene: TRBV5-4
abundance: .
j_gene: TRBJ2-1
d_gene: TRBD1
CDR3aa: CASSLPGTGGQNEQFF
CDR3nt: TGTGCCAGCAGCTTGCCCGGGACAGGAGGTCAAAATGAGCAGTTCTTC

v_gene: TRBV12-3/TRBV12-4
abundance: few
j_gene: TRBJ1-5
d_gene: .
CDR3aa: CASSLGVVGNQPQHF
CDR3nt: TGTGCCAGCAGTTTGGGAGTGGTGGGCAATCAGCCCCAGCATTTT

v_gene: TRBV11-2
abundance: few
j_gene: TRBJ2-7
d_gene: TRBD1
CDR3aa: CASSLDGGTGYGAWEQYF
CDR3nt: TGTGCCAGCAGCTTAGATGGGGGGACAGGTTATGGGGCGTGGGAGCAGTACTTC

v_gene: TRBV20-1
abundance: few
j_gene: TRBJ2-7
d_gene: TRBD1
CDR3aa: CSAPTGNRYEQYF
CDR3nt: TGCAGTGCTCCGACAGGGAATCGGTACGAGCAGTACTTC

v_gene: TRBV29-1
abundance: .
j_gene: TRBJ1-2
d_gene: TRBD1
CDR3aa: CSVGAGTGNGYTF
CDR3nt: TGCAGCGTTGGTGCCGGGACAGGGAATGGCTACACCTTC

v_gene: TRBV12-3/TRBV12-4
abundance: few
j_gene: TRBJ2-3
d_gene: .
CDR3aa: CASSSRLGGADTQYF
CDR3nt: TGTGCCAGCAGTTCCCGACTAGGGGGAGCTGATACGCAGTATTTT

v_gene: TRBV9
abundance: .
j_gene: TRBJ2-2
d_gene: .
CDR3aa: CASSARADNGELFF
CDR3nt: TGTGCCAGCAGCGCCCGGGCGGACAACGGGGAGCTGTTTTTT

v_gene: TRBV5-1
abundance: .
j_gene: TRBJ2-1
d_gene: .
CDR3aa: CASSSARGAYNEQFF
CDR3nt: TGCGCCAGCAGCTCGGCGCGGGGAGCCTACAATGAGCAGTTCTTC

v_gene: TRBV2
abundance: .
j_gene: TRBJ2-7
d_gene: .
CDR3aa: CASTESYEQYF
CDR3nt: TGTGCCAGCACAGAATCCTACGAGCAGTACTTC

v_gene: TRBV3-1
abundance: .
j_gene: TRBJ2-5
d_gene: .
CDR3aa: CASSSGRTQYF
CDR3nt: TGTGCCAGCAGCTCGGGGCGGACCCAGTACTTC

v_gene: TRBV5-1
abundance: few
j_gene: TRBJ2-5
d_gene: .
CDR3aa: CASSLIGIRGELQETQYF
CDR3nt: TGCGCCAGCAGCTTAATCGGTATCCGGGGCGAACTTCAAGAGACCCAGTACTTC

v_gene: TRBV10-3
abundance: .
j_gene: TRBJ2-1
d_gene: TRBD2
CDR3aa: CAIGGLTRNEQFF
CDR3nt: TGTGCCATCGGGGGACTAACAAGGAATGAGCAGTTCTTC

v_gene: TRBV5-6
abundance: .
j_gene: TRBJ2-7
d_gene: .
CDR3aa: CASSVLDSYEQYF
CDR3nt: TGTGCCAGCAGCGTCTTGGACAGCTACGAGCAGTACTTC

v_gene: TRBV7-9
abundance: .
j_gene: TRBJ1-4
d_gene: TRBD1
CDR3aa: CASSLANRGGEKLFF
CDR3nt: TGTGCCAGCAGCTTAGCGAACAGGGGTGGTGAAAAACTGTTTTTT

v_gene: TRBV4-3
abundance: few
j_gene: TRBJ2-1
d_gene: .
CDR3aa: CASSQTYLSYNEQFF
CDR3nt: TGCGCCAGCAGCCAAACCTACTTATCCTACAATGAGCAGTTCTTC

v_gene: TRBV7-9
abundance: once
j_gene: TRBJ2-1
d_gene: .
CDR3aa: CASSLFGLTSYNEQFF
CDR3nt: TGTGCCAGCAGCTTATTCGGCCTAACTTCCTACAATGAGCAGTTCTTC

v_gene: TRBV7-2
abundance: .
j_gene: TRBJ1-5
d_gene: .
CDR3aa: CASSLEALSNQPQHF
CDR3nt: TGTGCCAGCAGCTTAGAAGCTCTTAGCAATCAGCCCCAGCATTTT

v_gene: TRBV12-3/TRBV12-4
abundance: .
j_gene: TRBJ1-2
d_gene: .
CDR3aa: CASSSRPLDYGYTF
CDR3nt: TGTGCCAGCAGTTCCCGCCCGTTGGACTATGGCTACACCTTC

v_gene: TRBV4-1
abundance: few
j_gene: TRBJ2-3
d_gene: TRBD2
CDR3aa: CASSQWTSGVVNTQYF
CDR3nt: TGCGCCAGCAGCCAGTGGACTAGCGGGGTAGTAAATACGCAGTATTTT

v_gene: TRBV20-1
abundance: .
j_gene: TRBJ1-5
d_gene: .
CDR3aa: CSARPRVQQPQHF
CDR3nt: TGCAGTGCTAGACCCAGGGTTCAGCAGCCCCAGCATTTT

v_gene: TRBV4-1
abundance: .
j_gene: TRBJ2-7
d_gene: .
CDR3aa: CASSQGGGPLYEQYF
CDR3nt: TGCGCCAGCAGCCAAGGGGGGGGGCCCCTCTACGAGCAGTACTTC

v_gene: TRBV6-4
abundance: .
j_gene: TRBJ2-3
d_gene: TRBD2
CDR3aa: CAFSLASLAGVTDTQYF
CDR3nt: TGTGCCTTCAGTTTAGCTTCACTAGCGGGGGTCACAGATACGCAGTATTTT

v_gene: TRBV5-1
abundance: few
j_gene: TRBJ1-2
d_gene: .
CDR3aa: CASSLSGVWGYGYTF
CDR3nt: TGCGCCAGCAGCTTGTCAGGGGTTTGGGGCTATGGCTACACCTTC

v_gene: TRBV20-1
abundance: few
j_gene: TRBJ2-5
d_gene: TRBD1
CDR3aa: CSARPPGGTGGIQETQYF
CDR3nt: TGCAGTGCTAGACCTCCGGGGGGGACAGGGGGTATCCAAGAGACCCAGTACTTC

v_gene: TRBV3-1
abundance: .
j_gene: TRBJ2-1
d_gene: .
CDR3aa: CASSQNVAANEQFF
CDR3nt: TGTGCCAGCAGCCAAAACGTCGCCGCCAATGAGCAGTTCTTC

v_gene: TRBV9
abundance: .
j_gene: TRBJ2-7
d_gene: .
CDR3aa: CASSVGNGASYEQYF
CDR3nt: TGTGCCAGCAGCGTAGGTAACGGGGCCTCTTACGAGCAGTACTTC

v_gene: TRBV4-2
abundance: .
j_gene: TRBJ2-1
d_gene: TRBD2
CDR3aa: CASSQDGSGGAVEQFF
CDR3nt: TGTGCCAGCAGCCAAGACGGGAGCGGGGGGGCGGTTGAGCAGTTCTTC

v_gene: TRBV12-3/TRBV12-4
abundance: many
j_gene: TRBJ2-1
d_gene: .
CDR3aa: CASLLTYNEQFF
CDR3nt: TGTGCCAGCCTGCTTACTTACAATGAGCAGTTCTTC

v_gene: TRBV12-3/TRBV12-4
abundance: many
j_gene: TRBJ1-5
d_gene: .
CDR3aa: CASRLRDQPQHF
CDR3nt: TGTGCCAGCAGGCTCCGGGACCAGCCCCAGCATTTT

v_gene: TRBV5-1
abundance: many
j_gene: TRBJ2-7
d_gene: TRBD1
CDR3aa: CASSLEQGAYEQYF
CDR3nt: TGCGCCAGCAGCTTGGAACAGGGGGCCTACGAGCAGTACTTC

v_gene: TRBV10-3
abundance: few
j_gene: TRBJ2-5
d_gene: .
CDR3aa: CAISGGARKETQYF
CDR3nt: TGTGCCATCAGTGGGGGGGCGCGGAAGGAGACCCAGTACTTC